What follows is one T cell receptor beta chain and its context. The sample belongs to a study of cytomegalovirus exposure and HLA in healthy donors. The PCR contained 60 Vbeta and 13 Jbeta primers. Data came from immunoSEQ multiplex PCR; TCRdb stores just in-frame clones and leaves some out. The data show 90,000 to 130,000 clones, about 73% seen once. V gave up 1 base and J gave up 7 bases, with 16 bases separating them. CDR1 and CDR2 (germline): SGHAT, FQNNGV. The CDR3 contains 15 residues. Input material: PBMCs. The clonotype was recovered from a young woman in good health and CMV-seronegative. The J gene is TRBJ2-5, the V gene TRBV11-2; D might be TRBD1 (5 bases). The CDR3 sequence: CASSLGDEDRGTQYF. The CDR3, as DNA: TGTGCCAGCAGCTTAGGAGATGAGGATAGGGGGACCCAGTACTTC.